This T cell receptor beta chain was recorded in a study of T cells in Graves' hyperthyroidism and ophthalmopathy. This clonotype was counted many times. Its antigen is not identified. General study findings and limits: With a median lead of approximately six months before onset, the model predicted ophthalmopathy.

No ophthalmopathy progression within 18 months constituted stable Graves' hyperthyroidism. Among the patients, aged 18 to 65, hyperthyroidism was newly diagnosed and had lasted under 2 months. Amplification targeted TCR beta CDR3 regions from RNA transcripts. Using the HTBI primer set, a first-round RT-PCR was run on the TCR CDR3. TCRdb redid the calling of the multiplex PCR reads with MiXCR, one entry per CDR3 protein. The table shows more than 500,000 distinct CDR3 sequences, with around 15% occurring only once. The receptor was derived from a woman in her thirties with Graves' hyperthyroidism. Sequenced input: blood.

As DNA, the CDR3 is TGTGCCAGCAGTTTAGTGGGGAAGATGGGAAACACCATATATTTT. Encoded protein: CASSLVGKMGNTIYF. The genes are TRBV28 and TRBJ1-3; D remains ambiguous. Trimming stripped 2 bases from V and 4 bases from J, with 12 bases between. Germline V gene lookup returns CDR1 MDHEN and CDR2 SYDVKM. The CDR3 has 15 amino acids.